The 28 T cell receptor beta chains below come from one sample, sequenced in a study of shared clonotypes between healthy human individuals. Produced via immunoSEQ multiplex PCR; TCRdb's table is partial and in-frame only. This table has 2 million to 2.5 million clones, about 95% appearing once. It was CD45RO-negative cells, positively selected for CCR7, that made up naive CD8 cells, with terminally differentiated effector memory CD45RA+ cells excluded. The sample consisted of naive CD8+ T cells sorted from blood. The receptors were sampled from a man aged 18 to 35 in good health.

The chain couples TRBV7-9 to TRBJ1-3; D unresolved. This CDR3 spans 15 amino acids. Germline values: CDR1 SEHNR, CDR2 FQNEAQ (reference sequence). V was clipped by 1 base and J by 0 bases, with 7 bases between them. The CDR3 region is CASSLDWASGNTIYF. The CDR3 DNA reads as TGTGCCAGCAGCTTAGACTGGGCCTCTGGAAACACCATATATTTT.

As to this clone: An end of the junction does not agree with germline; a read error may underlie this. The same CDR3 arises from other DNA sequences in this sample as well. The chain has TRBV4-3 and TRBJ1-1, with D perhaps TRBD1 (6 bases). The germline gives CDR1 LGHNA, CDR2 YSLEER. The CDR3 totals 14 residues. The CDR3 coding sequence is TGCGCCAGCAGCCAAGATACAGGGAACACTGAAGCCTTCTTT. It is translated as CASSQDTGNTEAFF.

The chain joins TRBV11-3 to TRBJ2-7; maybe TRBD2 (5 bases). Germline V gene sequence: CDR1 SGHNT, CDR2 YENEEA. V shed 3 bases and J shed 0 bases, with 12 bases lying between them. This CDR3 comprises 15 residues. In DNA, the CDR3 is TGTGCCAGCAGCTTCCGGACTGAGAGCTCCTACGAGCAGTACTTC. Protein sequence: CASSFRTESSYEQYF.

The chain uses TRBV27 and TRBJ2-7, with 11 bases aligning to TRBD1. Germline CDR1 reads MNHEY; CDR2 reads SMNVEV (reference sequence). The J segment lost 5 bases and the V segment lost 4 bases, leaving 7 bases of the junction unmatched. The CDR3 covers 15 residues. CDR3 DNA: TGTGCCAGCAGTTCAGGACAGGGGGCGCCTCACGAGCAGTACTTC. Its protein is CASSSGQGAPHEQYF.

The CDR3 nucleotides are TGTGCCATCAGTGACAGTCTCTACGAGCAGTACTTC. Its translation is CAISDSLYEQYF. V and J are TRBV10-3 and TRBJ2-7, with D hard to call. Germline-derived CDR1 and CDR2 are ENHRY and SYGVKD. Trimming removed 3 bases from V and 3 bases from J, with 6 bases in between. The CDR3 totals 12 residues.

Note on this clone: The sample contains more than one DNA sequence encoding this CDR3. DNA of the CDR3: TGCGCCAGCAGCCAAGATAGGACTAGCGGGCAAGAGACCCAGTACTTC. Amino acids: CASSQDRTSGQETQYF. The chain is built from TRBV4-1 and TRBJ2-5, with 11 nucleotides matching TRBD2. With 0 bases clipped from V and 2 bases from J, the junction kept 2 bases outside the gene matches. Germline V gene data show CDR1 as MGHRA and CDR2 as YSYEKL. The CDR3 length is 16 residues.

This chain links TRBV4-1 with TRBJ1-5; no clear D. Germline V CDR1 and CDR2: MGHRA, YSYEKL. Trimming cost V 0 bases and J 7 bases, with 13 bases left between them. CDR3 length: 15 residues. CDR3 region: CASSQEFILGQPQHF. In nucleotides, the CDR3 is TGCGCCAGCAGCCAAGAGTTTATTTTGGGGCAGCCCCAGCATTTT.

The rearrangement links TRBV27 to TRBJ2-7; TRBD1 might be the D (6 bases). Between the trimmed V and J ends, which lost 5 bases and 3 bases, there was a span of 20 bases. Germline CDR1 is MNHEY and CDR2 is SMNVEV (reference sequence). There are 16 residues in the CDR3. DNA for the CDR3: TGTGCCAGCAGTATGATAGCCGGGACACCCCTCTACGAGCAGTACTTC. Its translation: CASSMIAGTPLYEQYF.

The J gene is TRBJ1-4, the V gene TRBV10-3; D gene ambiguous. Germline V CDR1 and CDR2: ENHRY, SYGVKD. Trimming took 2 bases from V and 6 from J, leaving 10 bases between them. This CDR3 contains 14 residues. The CDR3 bases are TGTGCCATCAGTGAGGCTCTCGGTGATGAAAAACTGTTTTTT. Its protein product is CAISEALGDEKLFF.

As to this clone: Other DNA sequences in the same sample also yield this CDR3. The chain uses TRBV7-9 and TRBJ2-3, with 10 bases matching TRBD2. The CDR3 has 16 amino acids. CDR1 and CDR2 from the germline V gene are SEHNR and FQNEAQ (reference sequence). V gave up 2 bases and J gave up 2 bases; unmatched junction bases: 4. CDR3 loop: CASSLLAGGNTDTQYF. Written as DNA, the CDR3 is TGTGCCAGCAGCTTATTAGCGGGGGGAAACACAGATACGCAGTATTTT. The whole variable domain, remainder taken from reference TRBV7-9 and TRBJ2-3, is DTGVSQNPRHKITKRGQNVTFRCDPISEHNRLYWYRQTLGQGPEFLTYFQNEAQLEKSRLLSDRFSAERPKGSFSTLEIQRTEQGDSAMYLCASSLLAGGNTDTQYFGPGTRLTVL.

The V call is TRBV10-3, the J call TRBJ1-2, with 8 bases fitting TRBD1. Trimming took 6 bases from V and 7 from J; bases not matched to a gene: 4. CDR1 is ENHRY and CDR2 is SYGVKD in the germline V gene. The CDR3 is 12 residues long. The CDR3 DNA reads as TGTGCCATCAGGGGACAGGAGGGTGGCTACACCTTC. This sequence encodes CAIRGQEGGYTF.

The V and J genes are TRBV27 and TRBJ2-7, with D possibly TRBD2 on 6 matching bases. The V gene lost 6 bases and the J gene lost 1 base, with 16 bases spanning the gap. CDR3 size: 15 residues. Per germline, CDR1 MNHEY and CDR2 SMNVEV (reference sequence). The CDR3 coding sequence is TGTGCCAGCAGCTACACAGCCGGGACTTCCTACGAGCAGTACTTC. It yields the protein CASSYTAGTSYEQYF.

J is TRBJ1-4 and V is TRBV6-5; D gene unclear. This CDR3 contains 15 residues. Per germline, CDR1 MNHEY and CDR2 SVGAGI. V shed 6 bases and J shed 3 bases, with 14 bases lying between them. The CDR3 loop reads CASRRDGGPNEKLFF. For the CDR3, the DNA is TGTGCCAGCAGGCGCGATGGCGGCCCTAATGAAAAACTGTTTTTT.

Notes on this clone: The identical CDR3 is also encoded by other nucleotide sequences in the sample. The V and J genes are TRBV9 and TRBJ1-3; D is uncertain. Trimming pared 3 bases from V and 0 bases from J, leaving 4 bases between. The germline V gene has CDR1 SGDLS and CDR2 YYNGEE. This CDR3 is built from 13 residues. Here the CDR3 reads CASSAGSGNTIYF. CDR3 DNA sequence: TGTGCCAGCAGCGCGGGCTCTGGAAACACCATATATTTT.

This clone was picked up one time. This sequence joins TRBV30 and TRBJ2-2; 7 nucleotides agree with TRBD1. The CDR3 length is 15 residues. J lost 6 bases, V lost 2 bases, and 9 bases had no gene match. Germline CDR1 GTSNPN, CDR2 SVGIG (reference sequence). The CDR3 here is CAWSYPPQGPGELFF. The DNA of the CDR3 is TGTGCCTGGAGTTACCCTCCACAGGGGCCCGGGGAGCTGTTTTTT.

This chain links TRBV2 with TRBJ2-7; weak D call: TRBD2 (5 bases). This CDR3 comprises 13 residues. Germline V gives CDR1 SNHLY, CDR2 FYNNEI. Trimming left V 6 bases short and J 2 bases short, with 11 bases between. DNA for the CDR3: TGTGCCAGCAGCCCCGCCGGGACCTACGAGCAGTACTTC. Its translation: CASSPAGTYEQYF.

This chain connects TRBV14 to TRBJ2-5; TRBD2 aligns across 8 bases. V was pared by 0 bases and J by 1 base, with 7 bases of the junction left unmatched. The germline V gene encodes CDR1 SGHDN and CDR2 FVKESK. This CDR3 spans 17 amino acids. The CDR3: CASSQDSAGGPQETQYF. CDR3 bases: TGTGCCAGCAGCCAAGATAGCGCGGGAGGACCCCAAGAGACCCAGTACTTC.

V usage is TRBV10-1 and J usage is TRBJ2-3; maybe TRBD1 (5 bases). The V gene's germline CDR1 is WNHNN and CDR2 SYGVQD (reference sequence). The CDR3 has 15 residues. Trimming cost V 6 bases and J 1 base, with 14 bases left between them. The CDR3 reads CASRVAGQGTDTQYF. The CDR3 nucleotides are TGCGCCAGCAGGGTAGCAGGGCAGGGCACAGATACGCAGTATTTT.

The chain employs TRBV15 and TRBJ2-7, with 7 nucleotides matching TRBD2. This CDR3 has 16 amino acids. J gave up 5 bases and V 0 bases, and 10 bases lay outside the gene matches. Looked up from germline, CDR1 is LNHNV and CDR2 is YYDKDF (reference sequence). This CDR3 reads CATSRDRGGSRNEQYF. The CDR3 nucleotides are TGTGCCACCAGCAGAGATAGGGGCGGGAGTAGAAACGAGCAGTACTTC. The full variable domain, completed using reference TRBV15 and TRBJ2-7, is DAMVIQNPRYQVTQFGKPVTLSCSQTLNHNVMYWYQQKSSQAPKLLFHYYDKDFNNEADTPDNFQSRRPNTSFCFLDIRSPGLGDTAMYLCATSRDRGGSRNEQYFGPGTRLTVT.

This chain links TRBV13 with TRBJ1-4; weak D call: TRBD1 (6 bases). The CDR3 contains 14 residues. CDR1 is PRHDT, CDR2 FYEKMQ, per germline (reference sequence). V shed 5 bases and J shed 8 bases, with 15 bases lying between them. As DNA, the CDR3 is TGTGCCAGCAGCCAGCAACAGGGAGGCGAAAAACTGTTTTTT. It specifies CASSQQQGGEKLFF.

The rearrangement links TRBV7-9 to TRBJ2-5, with D uncertain. Germline V gene sequence: CDR1 SEHNR, CDR2 FQNEAQ (reference sequence). The CDR3 covers 15 residues. V was pared by 1 base and J by 2 bases, with 11 bases between. As DNA, the CDR3 is TGTGCCAGCAGCTTAGTCATCCTGGAACAAGAGACCCAGTACTTC. Protein: CASSLVILEQETQYF.

The rearrangement uses TRBV6-1 and TRBJ2-2; D may match TRBD1 or TRBD2 (5 bases each). V was trimmed by 6 bases and J by 5 bases, leaving 16 bases between them. The CDR3 has 15 amino acids. Germline CDR1 reads MNHNS; CDR2 reads SASEGT. As DNA, the CDR3 is TGTGCCAGCAGCCAATTCGCCGGGGCGACCGGGGAGCTGTTTTTT. Amino acids: CASSQFAGATGELFF.

This rearrangement joins TRBV6-5 to TRBJ1-5; D gene uncertain. Trimming took 6 bases from V and 11 from J, leaving 17 bases between them. CDR1 MNHEY and CDR2 SVGAGI come from the germline V gene. This CDR3 has 13 amino acids. This CDR3 is CASSSSVVESQHF. Here the CDR3 DNA reads TGTGCCAGCAGCTCCTCCGTTGTGGAGTCCCAGCATTTT.

The chain has TRBV6-5 and TRBJ2-2, with D tentatively TRBD2 (6 bases). The CDR3 is made up of 15 amino acids. The germline CDR1 and CDR2 sequences are MNHEY and SVGAGI. Trimming cost V 0 bases and J 7 bases, with 12 bases left between them. The CDR3 DNA sequence: TGTGCCAGCAGTTACTCGCGGGATTCGGGCGGGGAGCTGTTTTTT. Amino acids: CASSYSRDSGGELFF.

As regards this clone: A read error may account for a junction end that differs from germline. Distinct nucleotide sequences in the sample also encode this CDR3. The chain recombines TRBV7-6 with TRBJ1-2; no reliable D call. The CDR3 is 12 residues long. CDR1 is SGHVS, CDR2 FNYEAQ, per germline. This chain's CDR3 is CASSAEDYGYTF. The CDR3 DNA is TGTGCCAGCAGCGCTGAGGACTACGGCTACACCTTC.

This sequence joins TRBV30 and TRBJ2-7; perhaps TRBD1 as D (5 bases). V lost 5 bases, J lost 6 bases, and 14 bases lay in between. CDR3 length: 12 amino acids. Germline V CDR1 and CDR2: GTSNPN, SVGIG (reference sequence). CDR3 region: CAWATTEFEQYF. In DNA form, the CDR3 reads TGTGCCTGGGCTACGACAGAGTTCGAGCAGTACTTC.

This sequence joins TRBV7-2 and TRBJ1-6; the match to TRBD1 covers 7 bases. There are 16 residues in the CDR3. CDR1 is SGHTA, CDR2 FQGNSA, per germline. Trimming removed 3 bases from V and 3 bases from J; junction bases left unmatched: 5. This CDR3 reads CASSFGYRGYNSPLHF. Written as DNA, the CDR3 is TGTGCCAGCAGCTTTGGATACAGGGGCTATAATTCACCCCTCCACTTT.

The J gene is TRBJ2-3, the V gene TRBV10-2; D might be TRBD2 (6 bases). Trimming shortened V by 7 bases and J by 6 bases, and 17 bases separated the two germline ends. CDR3 size: 14 residues. The germline CDR1 and CDR2 sequences are WSHSY and SAAADI. CDR3 bases: TGCGCCAGCAACCCTTCGGGAGACCCCGATACGCAGTATTTT. Protein: CASNPSGDPDTQYF.